Sequencing of this TCR beta chain was carried out in a study of T cell clonotyping in hematopoietic cell transplantation. The study, taken as a whole, reports: Pathologically expanded recipient clonotypes increased progressively from day 30 to day 180 as diversity fell.

The assay was immunoSEQ multiplex PCR, and TCRdb's table has in-frame clones only and misses some. The data show fewer than 70,000 clones, just under 95% seen once. The table lists this clone with a count of one. Its antigen is not identified. Germline V gene data show CDR1 as SGHVS and CDR2 as FQNEAQ. CDR3 length: 13 amino acids. Deletions cut 0 bases from V and 3 bases from J, with 3 bases between. This rearrangement joins TRBV7-8 to TRBJ2-1, with D unclear. The receptor was isolated from a man aged 50-59 years in good health. Some clones in this sample may be carry-over from other donors' samples. Material for sequencing was peripheral blood mononuclear cells. In nucleotides, the CDR3 is TGTGCCAGCAGCTTAGCAGTCTACAATGAGCAGTTCTTC. Protein: CASSLAVYNEQFF.